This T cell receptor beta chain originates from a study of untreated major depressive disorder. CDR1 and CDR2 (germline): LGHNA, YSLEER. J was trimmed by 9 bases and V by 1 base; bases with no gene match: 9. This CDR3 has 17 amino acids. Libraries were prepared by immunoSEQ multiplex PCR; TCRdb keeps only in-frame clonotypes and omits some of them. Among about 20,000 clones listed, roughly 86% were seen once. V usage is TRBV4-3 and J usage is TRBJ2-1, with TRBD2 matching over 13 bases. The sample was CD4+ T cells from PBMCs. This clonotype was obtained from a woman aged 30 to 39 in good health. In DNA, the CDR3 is TGCGCCAGCAGCCAAGGGGCCGGGACTAGCGGGGTAGGTGAGCAGTTCTTC. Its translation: CASSQGAGTSGVGEQFF.